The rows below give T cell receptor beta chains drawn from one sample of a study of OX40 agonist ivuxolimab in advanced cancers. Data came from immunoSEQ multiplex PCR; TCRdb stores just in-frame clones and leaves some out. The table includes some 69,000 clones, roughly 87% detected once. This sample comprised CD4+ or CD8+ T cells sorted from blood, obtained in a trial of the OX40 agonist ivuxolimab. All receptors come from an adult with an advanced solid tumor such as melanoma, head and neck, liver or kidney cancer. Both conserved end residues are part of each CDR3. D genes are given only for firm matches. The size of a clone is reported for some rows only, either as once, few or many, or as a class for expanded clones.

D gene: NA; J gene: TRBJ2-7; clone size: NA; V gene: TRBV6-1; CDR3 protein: CASSPWGVSYEQYF; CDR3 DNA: TGTGCCAGCAGTCCGTGGGGGGTCTCCTACGAGCAGTACTTC
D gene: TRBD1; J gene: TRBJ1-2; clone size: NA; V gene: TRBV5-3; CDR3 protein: CARSLGDRGYGYTF; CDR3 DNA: TGTGCCAGAAGCTTGGGGGACAGGGGCTATGGCTACACCTTC
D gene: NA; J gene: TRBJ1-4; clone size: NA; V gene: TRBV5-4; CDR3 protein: CASSLGGSANEKLFF; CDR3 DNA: TGTGCCAGCAGCTTGGGTGGTTCAGCTAATGAAAAACTGTTTTTT
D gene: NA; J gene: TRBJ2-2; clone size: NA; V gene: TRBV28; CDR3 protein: CASSPRFTGELFF; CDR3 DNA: TGTGCCAGCAGTCCCAGATTTACCGGGGAGCTGTTTTTT
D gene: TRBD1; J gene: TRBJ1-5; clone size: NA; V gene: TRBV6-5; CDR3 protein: CASSYQGASNQPQHF; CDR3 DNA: TGTGCCAGCAGTTACCAGGGGGCGAGCAATCAGCCCCAGCATTTT
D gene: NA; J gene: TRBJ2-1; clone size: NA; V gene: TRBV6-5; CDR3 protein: CASSRTSMAYNEQFF; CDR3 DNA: TGTGCCAGCAGTCGAACTAGCATGGCCTACAATGAGCAGTTCTTC
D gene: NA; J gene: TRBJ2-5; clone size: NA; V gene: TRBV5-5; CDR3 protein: CASSASGAVQETQYF; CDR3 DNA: TGTGCCAGCAGCGCCTCGGGAGCAGTCCAAGAGACCCAGTACTTC
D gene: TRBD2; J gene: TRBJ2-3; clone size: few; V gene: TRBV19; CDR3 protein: CASSRSGVSTDTQYF; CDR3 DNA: TGTGCCAGTAGTCGGAGCGGGGTTAGCACAGATACGCAGTATTTT
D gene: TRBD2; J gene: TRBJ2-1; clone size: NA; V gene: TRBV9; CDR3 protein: CASSAPGASGANEQFF; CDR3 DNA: TGTGCCAGCAGCGCACCAGGGGCTAGCGGGGCTAATGAGCAGTTCTTC
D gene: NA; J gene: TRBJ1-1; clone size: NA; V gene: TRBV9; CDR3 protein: CASSVGGLGGAFF; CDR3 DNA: TGTGCCAGCAGCGTAGGAGGGTTGGGGGGAGCTTTCTTT
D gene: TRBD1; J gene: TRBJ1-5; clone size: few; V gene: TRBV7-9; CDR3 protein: CASTQTGISNQPQHF; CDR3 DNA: TGTGCCAGCACCCAGACAGGGATTAGCAATCAGCCCCAGCATTTT
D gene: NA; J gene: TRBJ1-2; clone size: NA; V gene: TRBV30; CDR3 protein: CAWSVGGGYTF; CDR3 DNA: TGTGCCTGGAGTGTGGGGGGCGGCTACACCTTC
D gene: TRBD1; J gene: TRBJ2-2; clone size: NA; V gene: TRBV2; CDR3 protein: CASSYRGDTGELFF; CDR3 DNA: TGTGCCAGCAGTTACAGGGGCGACACCGGGGAGCTGTTTTTT
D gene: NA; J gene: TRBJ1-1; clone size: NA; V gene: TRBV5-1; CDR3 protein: CASSLAARKNTEAFF; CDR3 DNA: TGCGCCAGCAGCTTGGCGGCCAGAAAGAACACTGAAGCTTTCTTT
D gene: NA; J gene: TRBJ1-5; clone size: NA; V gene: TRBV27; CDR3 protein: CASSWTGNQPQHF; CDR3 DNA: TGTGCCAGCAGTTGGACGGGGAATCAGCCCCAGCATTTT
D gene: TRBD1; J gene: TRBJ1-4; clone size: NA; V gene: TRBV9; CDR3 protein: CASSVTGTGAEKLFF; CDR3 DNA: TGTGCCAGCAGCGTAACCGGGACAGGGGCCGAAAAACTGTTTTTT
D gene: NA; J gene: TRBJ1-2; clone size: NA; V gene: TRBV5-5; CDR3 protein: CASSLVAAKNGYTF; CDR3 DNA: TGTGCCAGCAGCTTGGTGGCAGCCAAGAATGGCTACACCTTC
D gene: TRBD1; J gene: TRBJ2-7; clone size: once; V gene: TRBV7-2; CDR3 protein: CASSFTGTGSYEQYF; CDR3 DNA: TGTGCCAGCAGCTTTACCGGGACAGGGTCCTACGAGCAGTACTTC
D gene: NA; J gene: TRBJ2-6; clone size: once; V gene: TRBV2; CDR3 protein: CATSLGQPISGANVLTF; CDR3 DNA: TGTGCCACCAGTTTGGGGCAGCCGATCTCTGGGGCCAACGTCCTGACTTTC
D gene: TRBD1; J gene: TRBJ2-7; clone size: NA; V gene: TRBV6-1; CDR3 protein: CASSERGARTGGYEQYF; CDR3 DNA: TGTGCCAGCAGTGAAAGGGGGGCCAGGACAGGGGGCTACGAGCAGTACTTC
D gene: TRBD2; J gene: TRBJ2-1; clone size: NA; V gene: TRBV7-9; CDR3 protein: CASIRTSGNEQFF; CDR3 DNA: TGTGCCAGCATCCGGACTAGCGGGAATGAGCAGTTCTTC
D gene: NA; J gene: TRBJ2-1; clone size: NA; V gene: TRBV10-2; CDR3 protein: CASSAGNLGEQFF; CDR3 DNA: TGCGCCAGCAGTGCTGGGAACTTGGGGGAGCAGTTCTTC
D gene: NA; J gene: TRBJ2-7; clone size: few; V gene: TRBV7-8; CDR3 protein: CASSSISQGLEQYF; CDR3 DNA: TGTGCCAGCAGCTCAATCTCACAGGGTCTCGAGCAGTACTTC
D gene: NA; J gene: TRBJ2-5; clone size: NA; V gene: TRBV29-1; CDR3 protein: CSVENPLSQGQYF; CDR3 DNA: TGCAGCGTTGAGAACCCGCTGTCCCAGGGCCAGTACTTC
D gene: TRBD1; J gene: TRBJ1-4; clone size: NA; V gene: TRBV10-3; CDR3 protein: CATGQGNEKLFF; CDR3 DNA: TGTGCCACCGGACAGGGGAATGAAAAACTGTTTTTT
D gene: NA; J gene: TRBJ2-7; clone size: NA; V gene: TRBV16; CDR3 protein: CASSQSYQTYEQYF; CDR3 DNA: TGTGCCAGCAGCCAATCATACCAGACCTACGAGCAGTACTTC
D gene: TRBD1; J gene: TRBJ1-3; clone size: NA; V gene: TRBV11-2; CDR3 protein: CASSFAGTGGGNTIYF; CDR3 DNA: TGTGCCAGCAGCTTCGCCGGGACAGGGGGAGGAAACACCATATATTTT
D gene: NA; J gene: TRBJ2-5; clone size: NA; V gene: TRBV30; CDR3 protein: CAWRPYQETQYF; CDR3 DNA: TGTGCCTGGAGGCCCTACCAAGAGACCCAGTACTTC
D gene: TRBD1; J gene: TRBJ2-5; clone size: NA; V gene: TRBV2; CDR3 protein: CASRDRGQTQYF; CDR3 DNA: TGTGCCAGCAGGGACAGGGGTCAGACCCAGTACTTC
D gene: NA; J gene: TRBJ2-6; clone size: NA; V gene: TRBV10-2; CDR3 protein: CASSESGANVLTF; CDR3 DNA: TGCGCCAGCAGTGAATCTGGGGCCAACGTCCTGACTTTC
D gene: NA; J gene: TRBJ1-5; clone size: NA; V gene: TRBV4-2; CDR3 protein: CASSQDQGSSGNQPQHF; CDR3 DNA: TGTGCCAGCAGCCAAGATCAGGGTTCGAGTGGCAATCAGCCCCAGCATTTT
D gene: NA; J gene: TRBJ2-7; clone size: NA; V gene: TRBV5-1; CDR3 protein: CASSYGTTTFGTHYEQYF; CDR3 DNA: TGCGCCAGCAGCTACGGGACGACTACCTTCGGGACTCACTACGAGCAGTACTTC
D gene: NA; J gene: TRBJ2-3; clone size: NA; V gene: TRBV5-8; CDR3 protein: CASSLERFLDTQYF; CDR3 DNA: TGTGCCAGCAGCTTGGAACGGTTCTTAGATACGCAGTATTTT
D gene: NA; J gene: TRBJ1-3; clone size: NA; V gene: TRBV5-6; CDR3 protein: CASTGGNTIYF; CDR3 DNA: TGTGCCAGCACCGGGGGAAACACCATATATTTT
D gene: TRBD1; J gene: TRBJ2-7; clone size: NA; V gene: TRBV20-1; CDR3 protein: CSASNGQGRYF; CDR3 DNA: TGCAGTGCTAGTAATGGACAGGGGAGGTACTTC
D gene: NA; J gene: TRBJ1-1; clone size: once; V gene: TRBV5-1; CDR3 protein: CASSFSQNTEAFF; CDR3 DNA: TGCGCCAGCAGCTTTAGCCAGAACACTGAAGCTTTCTTT
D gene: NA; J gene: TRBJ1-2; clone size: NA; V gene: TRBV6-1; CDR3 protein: CASSEQARVGGYGYTF; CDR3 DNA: TGTGCCAGCAGTGAACAGGCCAGGGTGGGAGGCTATGGCTACACCTTC
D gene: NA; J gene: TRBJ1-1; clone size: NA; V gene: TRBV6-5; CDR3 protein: CASSRQENTEAFF; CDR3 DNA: TGTGCCAGCAGCAGACAGGAGAACACTGAAGCTTTCTTT
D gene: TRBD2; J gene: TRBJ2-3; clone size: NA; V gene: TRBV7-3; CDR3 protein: CASSLTSRLAGGTDTQYF; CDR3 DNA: TGTGCCAGCAGCTTAACGTCCCGACTAGCGGGAGGGACAGATACGCAGTATTTT
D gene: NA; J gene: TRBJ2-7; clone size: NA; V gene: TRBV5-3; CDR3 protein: CARRPEGDF; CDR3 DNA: TGTGCCAGAAGGCCTGAGGGAGACTTC
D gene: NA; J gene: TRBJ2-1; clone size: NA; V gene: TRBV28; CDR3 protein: CASSLLTGEQFF; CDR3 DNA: TGTGCCAGCAGTTTATTGACCGGTGAGCAGTTCTTC
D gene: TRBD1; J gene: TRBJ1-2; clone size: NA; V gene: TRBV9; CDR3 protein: CASSAGTGLAYGYTF; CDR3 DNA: TGTGCCAGCAGCGCAGGGACAGGGTTGGCCTATGGCTACACCTTC
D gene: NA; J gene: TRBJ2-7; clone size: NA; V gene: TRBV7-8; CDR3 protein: CASSLEVASPYEQYF; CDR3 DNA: TGTGCCAGCAGCTTAGAGGTCGCCAGTCCCTACGAGCAGTACTTC
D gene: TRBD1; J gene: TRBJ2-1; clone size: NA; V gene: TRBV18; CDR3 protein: CASSEQGYNEQFF; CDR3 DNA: TGTGCCAGCTCAGAACAGGGGTACAATGAGCAGTTCTTC
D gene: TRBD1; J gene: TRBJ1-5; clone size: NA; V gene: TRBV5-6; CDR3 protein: CASFRDRTLKNSNQPQHF; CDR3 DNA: TGTGCCAGTTTTCGGGACAGAACACTAAAGAATAGCAATCAGCCCCAGCATTTT
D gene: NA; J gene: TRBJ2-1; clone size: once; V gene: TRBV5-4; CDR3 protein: CASSQPGTDYNEQFF; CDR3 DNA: TGTGCCAGCAGCCAACCCGGGACGGACTACAATGAGCAGTTCTTC
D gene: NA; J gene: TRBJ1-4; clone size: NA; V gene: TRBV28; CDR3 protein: CASFTRVREKLFF; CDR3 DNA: TGTGCCAGCTTTACTAGGGTTCGTGAAAAACTGTTTTTT
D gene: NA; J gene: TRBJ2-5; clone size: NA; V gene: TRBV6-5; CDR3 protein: CASSQSETQYF; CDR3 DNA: TGTGCCAGCAGCCAGTCTGAGACCCAGTACTTC
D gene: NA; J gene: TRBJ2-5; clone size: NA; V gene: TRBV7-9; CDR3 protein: CASSLTGIGETQYF; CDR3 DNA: TGTGCCAGCAGCCTGACAGGAATTGGAGAGACCCAGTACTTC
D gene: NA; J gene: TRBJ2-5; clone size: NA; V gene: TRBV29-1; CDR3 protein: CSVLGQSQETQYF; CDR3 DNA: TGCAGCGTTCTTGGACAGAGCCAAGAGACCCAGTACTTC
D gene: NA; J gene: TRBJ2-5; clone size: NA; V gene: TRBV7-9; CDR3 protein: CASSFGQETQYF; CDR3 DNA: TGTGCCAGCAGTTTTGGGCAAGAGACCCAGTACTTC
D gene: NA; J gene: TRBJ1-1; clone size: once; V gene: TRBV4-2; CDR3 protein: CASSQEAPGGFTEAFF; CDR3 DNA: TGTGCCAGCAGCCAAGAAGCACCGGGGGGATTCACTGAAGCTTTCTTT
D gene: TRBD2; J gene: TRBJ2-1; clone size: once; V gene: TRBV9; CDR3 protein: CASSVSGRNEQFF; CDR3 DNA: TGTGCCAGCAGCGTAAGCGGGAGGAATGAGCAGTTCTTC